This record looks at one T cell receptor beta chain sequence and its context. Its antigen is undetermined. From germline, CDR1 is GTSNPN and CDR2 SVGIG (reference sequence). This CDR3 has 15 amino acids. V lost 0 bases to trimming and J lost 3 bases; unmatched junction nucleotides: 5. The PCR employed 60 Vbeta primers together with 13 Jbeta primers. TCRdb's table, derived via immunoSEQ multiplex PCR, lists solely in-frame clones and lacks some. The sample includes approximately 97,000 clones, 81% seen only once; the top ten take approximately 4%. This sample is drawn from a study of cytomegalovirus exposure and HLA in healthy donors. Whole-study results and caveats: Across donors, presence/absence analyses took sequencing depth to be roughly uniform.

This TCR came from a woman between 65 and 79 years old in good health and CMV-seropositive. The chain uses TRBV30 and TRBJ2-3; 8 bases line up with TRBD2. Specimen: PBMCs. In DNA, the CDR3 is TGTGCCTGGAGTGTTAAAAGCGGGAGAACAGATACGCAGTATTTT. Amino acid sequence: CAWSVKSGRTDTQYF.